This entry describes one TCR beta chain. The V end was cut by 5 bases, the J end by 1 base, with 15 bases between. The germline V gene has CDR1 SGHDT and CDR2 YYEEEE. The CDR3 is 15 amino acids. These data are taken from a study of blood T cell repertoires in COVID-19. The wider study: Spain, Italy and the United States supplied samples that represented acute and convalescent COVID-19. In each case, the material was cDNA or gDNA derived from T cells, B-cell-depleted T cells, or PBMCs.

Original processing notes: Counts of nucleated cells, estimated from reference gene primer amplification, were obtained. Using immunoSEQ multiplex PCR, the repertoire was profiled, and TCRdb retains in-frame clones only, with some absent. V and J calls and clone size are those listed in that table; D and trimming were worked out from the DNA. The table has over 30,000 clones, around 91% seen once. This receptor was taken from an elderly man with acute or convalescent COVID-19. The material sequenced was peripheral blood. The chain carries TRBV5-6 and TRBJ1-2, with D tentatively TRBD1 (6 bases). The CDR3 reads CASRRRQVGNYGYTF. The CDR3 nucleotides read TGTGCCAGCAGAAGAAGACAGGTCGGTAACTATGGCTACACCTTC.